Presented here are 7 T cell receptor beta chains from one specimen sequenced in a study of blood T cell repertoires in COVID-19. The table came from immunoSEQ multiplex PCR; TCRdb's copy has only in-frame clones and leaves some out. The table includes approximately 220,000 clones, around 80% detected once. Material: peripheral blood. The receptors derive from a woman of 80 years or more with acute or convalescent COVID-19.

The chain employs TRBV7-9 and TRBJ2-3; 9 bases align to TRBD2. This CDR3 comprises 16 residues. Trimming cost V 5 bases and J 4 bases; bases outside gene matches: 10. The germline gives CDR1 SEHNR, CDR2 FQNEAQ (reference sequence). The CDR3, as DNA: TGTGCCAGCAGCGACCCGACCGGGACTAGCTCAGATACGCAGTATTTT. Translated, it gives CASSDPTGTSSDTQYF.

This rearrangement joins TRBV25-1 to TRBJ2-2; TRBD2 matches 12 bases. The V segment lost 2 bases and the J segment 2 bases; nucleotides outside the gene matches: 6. The germline V gene has CDR1 MGHDK and CDR2 SYGVNS. This CDR3 is 18 amino acids long. The CDR3 loop is CASSEALAGGPNTGELFF. CDR3 sequence (DNA): TGTGCCAGCAGTGAAGCCCTAGCGGGGGGGCCTAACACCGGGGAGCTGTTTTTT.

CDR3 in amino acids: CASSPQHQSYEQYF. The CDR3 DNA is TGTGCCAGTAGTCCACAGCATCAGTCCTACGAGCAGTACTTC. The chain employs TRBV19 and TRBJ2-7; no clear D. The V gene's germline CDR1 is LNHDA and CDR2 SQIVND (reference sequence). Trimming removed 5 bases at V and 1 base at J, with 12 bases between. The CDR3 runs to 14 residues.

The chain carries TRBV11-1 and TRBJ2-7; 9 bases agree with TRBD2. Germline V lookup: CDR1 SGHAT, CDR2 FQDESV (reference sequence). The CDR3 totals 11 residues. The trim removed 5 bases at V and 13 bases at J, leaving 6 bases unmatched. The CDR3 reads CASSPGLATYF. The DNA for the CDR3 is TGTGCCAGCAGCCCAGGACTAGCGACATACTTC.

The table lists this clone with a few counts. The V and J genes are TRBV13 and TRBJ2-7, with TRBD1 matching over 11 bases. The junction had 13 bases not matched to a gene; V was cut back by 1 base and J by 2 bases. CDR1 and CDR2 from the germline V gene are PRHDT and FYEKMQ (reference sequence). The CDR3 has 19 amino acids. The CDR3 DNA sequence: TGTGCCAGCAGCTTAGAAGGACAGGGGGCGCAAGGAATTCCCTACGAGCAGTACTTC. Its protein is CASSLEGQGAQGIPYEQYF.

This clone turned up a few times. This chain connects TRBV28 to TRBJ1-3, with a possible D match to TRBD1 (6 bases). The germline V gene encodes CDR1 MDHEN and CDR2 SYDVKM. The CDR3 runs to 15 residues. V was shortened by 5 bases and J by 3 bases, with 14 bases between the two germline ends. DNA for the CDR3: TGTGCCAGCAGTCCTACAGGGCTATATGGAAACACCATATATTTT. The encoded protein is CASSPTGLYGNTIYF.

V and J are TRBV14 and TRBJ1-1, with TRBD1 as a possible D gene (5 bases). The CDR3 is 15 amino acids. CDR1 is SGHDN and CDR2 is FVKESK in the germline V gene. V was shortened by 4 bases and J by 0 bases, with 12 bases between the two germline ends. The CDR3 bases are TGTGCCAGCAGCCCCTTAGACAGAGTGAACACTGAAGCTTTCTTT. Amino acids: CASSPLDRVNTEAFF.